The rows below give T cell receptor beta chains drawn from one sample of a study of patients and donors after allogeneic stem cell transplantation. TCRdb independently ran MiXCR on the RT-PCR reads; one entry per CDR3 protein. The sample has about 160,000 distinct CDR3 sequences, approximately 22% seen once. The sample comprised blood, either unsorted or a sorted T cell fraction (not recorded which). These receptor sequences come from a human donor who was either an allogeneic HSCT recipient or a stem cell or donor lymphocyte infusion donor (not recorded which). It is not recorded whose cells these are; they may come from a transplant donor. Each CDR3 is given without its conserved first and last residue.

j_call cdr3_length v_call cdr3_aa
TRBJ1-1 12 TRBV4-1 ASAGLWTDTEAF
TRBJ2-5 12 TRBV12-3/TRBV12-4 ASSSVGYGETQY
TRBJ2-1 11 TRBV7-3 ASSTLDGNEQF
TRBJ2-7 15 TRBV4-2 ASSQGPSGTVSYEQY
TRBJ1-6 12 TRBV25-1 ASNHATYNSPLH
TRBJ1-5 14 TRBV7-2 ASSLVGSYSNQPQH
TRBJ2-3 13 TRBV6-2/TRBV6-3 ASSYPLTLGDTQY
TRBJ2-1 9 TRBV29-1 SFSRDDEQF
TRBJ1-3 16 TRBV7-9 ASSLAGVINTSGNTIY
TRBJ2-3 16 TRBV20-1 SARDRLAGATSTDTQY
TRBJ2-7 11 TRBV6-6 ASSYEGLAEQY
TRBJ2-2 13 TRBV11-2 ASSRRVTGSMELF
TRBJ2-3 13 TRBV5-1 ASSSGTTESDTQY
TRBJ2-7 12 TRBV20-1 SAGTGGSSYEQY
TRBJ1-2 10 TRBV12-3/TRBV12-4 ASSRGGVGYT
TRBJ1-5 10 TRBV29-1 SVESSNQPQH
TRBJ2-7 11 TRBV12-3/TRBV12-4 ASSSGRKYEQY
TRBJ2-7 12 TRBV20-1 SALSTSGSYEQY
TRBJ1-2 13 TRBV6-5 ASSYMGDSLYGYT
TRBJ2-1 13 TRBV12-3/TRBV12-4 ASSGGSTSYNEQF
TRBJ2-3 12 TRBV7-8 ASSFDSSTDTQY
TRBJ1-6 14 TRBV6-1 ASSAEGGGRNSPLH
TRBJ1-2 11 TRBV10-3 AICRDRGNGYT
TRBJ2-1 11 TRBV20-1 SAPPGGGDEQF
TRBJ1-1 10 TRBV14 ASSQALTEAF
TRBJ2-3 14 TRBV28 ASSLGRDRVADTQY
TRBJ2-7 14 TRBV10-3 AISVPPRDSSYEQY
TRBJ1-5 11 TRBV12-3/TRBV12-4 ASSSISNQPQH
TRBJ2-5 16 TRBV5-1 ASSLVQGPPWRQETQY
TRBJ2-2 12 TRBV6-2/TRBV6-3 ASSYPAGAWELF
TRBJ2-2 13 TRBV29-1 SVELRGSGTGELF
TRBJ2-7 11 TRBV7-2 ASSLVLDSEQY
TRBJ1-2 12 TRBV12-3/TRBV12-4 ASTLKRLPLGYT
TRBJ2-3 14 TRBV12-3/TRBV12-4 ASSLAYRVSTDTQY
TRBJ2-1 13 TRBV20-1 SARPPGSSYNEQF
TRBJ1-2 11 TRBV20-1 SASAAGNYGYT
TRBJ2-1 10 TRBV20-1 SASIPYNEQF
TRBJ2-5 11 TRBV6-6 ASLWGAAETQY
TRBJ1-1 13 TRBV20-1 SARDPGTGKDKAF
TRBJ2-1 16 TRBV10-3 ATRPQRGAPSSYNEQF
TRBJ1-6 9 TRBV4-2 ASSQSSPLH
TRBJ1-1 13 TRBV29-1 SVERPLSWSTEAF
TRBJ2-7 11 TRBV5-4 ASSLDLVALQY
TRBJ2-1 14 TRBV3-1 ASSKLGGAGVGEQF
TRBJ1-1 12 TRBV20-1 SASPGHLNTEAF
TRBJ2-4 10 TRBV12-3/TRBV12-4 ASSRGRNIQY
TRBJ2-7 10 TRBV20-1 SASKGAGEQY
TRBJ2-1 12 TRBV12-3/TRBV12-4 ASTPGLAGYEQF
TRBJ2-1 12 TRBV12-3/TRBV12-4 ASSLRAWDNEQF
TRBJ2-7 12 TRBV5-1 ASSGSPPSYEQY
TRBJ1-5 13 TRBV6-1 ASSEWGGSNQPQH
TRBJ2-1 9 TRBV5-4 ASSLGGGLV
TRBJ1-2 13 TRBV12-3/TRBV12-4 ASSLELGTDYGYT
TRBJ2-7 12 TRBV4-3 ASSLGLAGDEQY
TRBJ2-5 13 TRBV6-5 ASSQSGGIQETQY
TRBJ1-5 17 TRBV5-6 ASSSRVLRLRVGNQPQH
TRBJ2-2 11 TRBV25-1 ASSESSTGELF
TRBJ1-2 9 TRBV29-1 SASDTYGYT
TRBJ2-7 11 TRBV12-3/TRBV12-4 ASSPGVSYEQY